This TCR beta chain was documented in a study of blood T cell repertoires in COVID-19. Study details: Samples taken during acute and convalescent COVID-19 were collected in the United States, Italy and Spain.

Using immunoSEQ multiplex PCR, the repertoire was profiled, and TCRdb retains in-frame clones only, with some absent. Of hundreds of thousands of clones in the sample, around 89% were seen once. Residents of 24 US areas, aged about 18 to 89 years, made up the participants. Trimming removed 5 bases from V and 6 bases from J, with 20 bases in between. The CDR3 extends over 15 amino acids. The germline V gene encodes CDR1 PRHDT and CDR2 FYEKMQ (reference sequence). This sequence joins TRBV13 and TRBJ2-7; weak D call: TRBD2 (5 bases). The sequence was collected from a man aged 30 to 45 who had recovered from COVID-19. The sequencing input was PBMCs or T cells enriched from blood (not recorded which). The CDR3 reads CASSSERRRAGEQYF. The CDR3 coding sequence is TGTGCCAGCAGCAGCGAACGGAGGAGAGCTGGCGAGCAGTACTTC.